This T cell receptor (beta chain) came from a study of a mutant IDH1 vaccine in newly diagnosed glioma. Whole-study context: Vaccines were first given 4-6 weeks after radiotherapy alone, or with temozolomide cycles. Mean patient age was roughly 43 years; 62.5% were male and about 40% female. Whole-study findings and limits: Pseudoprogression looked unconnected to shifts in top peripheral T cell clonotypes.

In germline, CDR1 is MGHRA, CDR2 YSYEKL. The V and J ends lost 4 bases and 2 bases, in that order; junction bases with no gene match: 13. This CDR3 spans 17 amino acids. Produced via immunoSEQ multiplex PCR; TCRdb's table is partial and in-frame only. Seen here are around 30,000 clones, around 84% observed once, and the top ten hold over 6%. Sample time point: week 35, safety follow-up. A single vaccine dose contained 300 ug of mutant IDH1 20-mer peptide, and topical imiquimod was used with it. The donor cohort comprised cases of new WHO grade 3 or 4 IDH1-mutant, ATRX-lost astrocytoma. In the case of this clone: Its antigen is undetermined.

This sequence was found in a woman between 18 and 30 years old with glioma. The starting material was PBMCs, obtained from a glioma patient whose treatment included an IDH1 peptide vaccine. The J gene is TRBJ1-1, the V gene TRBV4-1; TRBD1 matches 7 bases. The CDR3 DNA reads TGCGCCAGCAGCCCACGTACAGGGGCTGCCTATAACACTGAAGCTTTCTTT. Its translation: CASSPRTGAAYNTEAFF.